This T cell receptor (beta chain) was recovered during a study of blood T cell repertoires in COVID-19. Turning to the study itself: Samples of COVID-19 (acute and convalescent) were obtained from the United States, Italy and Spain. T cells, B-cell-depleted T cells, or PBMCs provided the cDNA or gDNA that served as material.

The protocol was immunoSEQ multiplex PCR, while the TCRdb copy is restricted to in-frame clones and leaves out a portion. The sample holds approximately 220,000 clones, 80% to 90% seen once. The CDR3 length is 12 residues. Germline CDR1 and CDR2: GTSNPN and SVGIG (reference sequence). V dropped 1 base and J dropped 4 bases, with 8 bases sitting between them. This rearrangement joins TRBV30 to TRBJ2-7; D is undetermined. This TCR derives from a man between 40 and 49 years old with acute or convalescent COVID-19. Material for sequencing was peripheral blood. CDR3 coding DNA: TGTGCCTGGAGTGCCCTCCCTTACGAGCAGTACTTC. Its translation is CAWSALPYEQYF.